This T cell receptor (beta chain) was retrieved from a study of breast tumors, draining lymph nodes, adjacent tissues. General study results and limits: Tumor T cell lymph node origin was a supported hypothesis, not proven.

TCRdb itself ran the multiplex PCR reads through MiXCR, one entry per CDR3 protein. The sample lists approximately 63,000 distinct CDR3 sequences, less than 60% seen once, with around a fifth in the top ten. This clonotype was detected many times. What it recognizes is unknown. The sample was breast tumor tissue. The TCR was taken from a female donor with breast cancer. Some clones in this sample may be carry-over from other donors' samples.

In DNA form, the CDR3 reads TGTGCCAGCAGTTCCTTCTATAGATATAGCAATCAGCCCCAGCATTTT. Residues: CASSSFYRYSNQPQHF. V and J are TRBV27 and TRBJ1-5; D is unresolved. Germline V CDR1 and CDR2: MNHEY, SMNVEV (reference sequence). The length of the CDR3 is 16 residues. Trimming took 4 bases from V and 0 from J, leaving 13 bases between them.